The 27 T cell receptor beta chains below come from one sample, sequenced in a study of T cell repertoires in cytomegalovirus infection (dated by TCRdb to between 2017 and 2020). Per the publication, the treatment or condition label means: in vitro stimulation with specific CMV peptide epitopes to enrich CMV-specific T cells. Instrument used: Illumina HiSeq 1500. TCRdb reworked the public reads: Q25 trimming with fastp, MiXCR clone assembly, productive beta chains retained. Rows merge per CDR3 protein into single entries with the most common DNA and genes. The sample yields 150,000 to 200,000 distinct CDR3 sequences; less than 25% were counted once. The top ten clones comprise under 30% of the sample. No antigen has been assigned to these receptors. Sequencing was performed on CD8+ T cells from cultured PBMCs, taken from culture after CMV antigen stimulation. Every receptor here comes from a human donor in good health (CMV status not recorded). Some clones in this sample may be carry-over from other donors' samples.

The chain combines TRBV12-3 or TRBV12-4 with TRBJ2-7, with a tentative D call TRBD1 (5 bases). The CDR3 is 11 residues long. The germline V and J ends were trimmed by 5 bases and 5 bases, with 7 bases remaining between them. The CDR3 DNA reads TGTGCCAGCAGTCGACAGAACGAGCAGTACTTC. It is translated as CASSRQNEQYF.

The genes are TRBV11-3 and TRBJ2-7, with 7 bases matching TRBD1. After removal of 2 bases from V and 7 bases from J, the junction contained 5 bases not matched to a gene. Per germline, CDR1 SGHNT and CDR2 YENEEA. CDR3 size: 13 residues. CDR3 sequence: CASSLRGGREQYF. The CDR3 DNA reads TGTGCCAGCAGCTTACGAGGGGGCCGGGAGCAGTACTTC.

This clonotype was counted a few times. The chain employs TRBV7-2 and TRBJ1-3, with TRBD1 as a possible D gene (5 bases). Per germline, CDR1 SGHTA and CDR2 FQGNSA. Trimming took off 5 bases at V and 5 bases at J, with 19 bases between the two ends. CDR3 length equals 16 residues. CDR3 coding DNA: TGTGCCAGCAGCCCAGGGACTCTCGGAACTCGAAACACCATATATTTT. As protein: CASSPGTLGTRNTIYF.

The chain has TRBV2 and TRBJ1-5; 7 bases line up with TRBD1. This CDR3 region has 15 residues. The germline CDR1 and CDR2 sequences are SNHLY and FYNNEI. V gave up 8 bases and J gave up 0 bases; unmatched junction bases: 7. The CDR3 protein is CASGRGANSNQPQHF. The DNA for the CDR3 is TGTGCCAGCGGCAGGGGGGCTAATAGCAATCAGCCCCAGCATTTT.

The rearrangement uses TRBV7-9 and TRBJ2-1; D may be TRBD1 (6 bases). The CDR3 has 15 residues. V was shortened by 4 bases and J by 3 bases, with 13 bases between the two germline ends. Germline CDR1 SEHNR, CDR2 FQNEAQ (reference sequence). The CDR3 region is CASSSTDSLYNEQFF. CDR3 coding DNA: TGTGCCAGCAGCTCAACGGACAGCCTCTACAATGAGCAGTTCTTC.

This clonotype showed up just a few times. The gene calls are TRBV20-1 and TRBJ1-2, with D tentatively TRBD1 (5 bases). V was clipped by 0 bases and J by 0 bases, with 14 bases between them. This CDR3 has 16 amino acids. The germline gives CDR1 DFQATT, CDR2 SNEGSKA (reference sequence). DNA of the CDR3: TGCAGTGCTAGAGATCTCGGTCAGGGCACTAACTATGGCTACACCTTC. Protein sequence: CSARDLGQGTNYGYTF.

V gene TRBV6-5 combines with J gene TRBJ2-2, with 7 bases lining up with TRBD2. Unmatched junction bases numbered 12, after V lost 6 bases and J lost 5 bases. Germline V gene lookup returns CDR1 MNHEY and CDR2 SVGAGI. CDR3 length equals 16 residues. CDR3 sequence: CASSHAGGGYTGELFF. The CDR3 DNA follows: TGTGCCAGCAGCCACGCAGGCGGGGGATATACCGGGGAGCTGTTTTTT.

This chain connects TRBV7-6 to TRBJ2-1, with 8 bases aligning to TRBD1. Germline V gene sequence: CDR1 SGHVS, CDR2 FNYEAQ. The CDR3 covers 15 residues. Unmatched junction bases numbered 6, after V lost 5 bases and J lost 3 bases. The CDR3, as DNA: TGTGCCAGCAGCCCCGGACAGGGAGGCTACAATGAGCAGTTCTTC. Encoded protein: CASSPGQGGYNEQFF.

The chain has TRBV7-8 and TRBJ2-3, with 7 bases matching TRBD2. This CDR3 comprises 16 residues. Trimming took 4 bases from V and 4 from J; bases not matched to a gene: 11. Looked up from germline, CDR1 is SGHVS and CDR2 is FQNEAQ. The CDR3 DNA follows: TGTGCCAGCAGCTCCGCCTCGGGGGGTCTGGCAGATACGCAGTATTTT. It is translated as CASSSASGGLADTQYF.

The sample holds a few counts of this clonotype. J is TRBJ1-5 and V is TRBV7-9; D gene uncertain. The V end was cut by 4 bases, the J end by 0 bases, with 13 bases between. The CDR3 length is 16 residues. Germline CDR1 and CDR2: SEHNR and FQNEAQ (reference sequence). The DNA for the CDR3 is TGTGCCAGCAGCTCCCGGAACACTGCTAGCAATCAGCCCCAGCATTTT. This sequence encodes CASSSRNTASNQPQHF. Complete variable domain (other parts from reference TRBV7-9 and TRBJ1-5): DTGVSQNPRHKITKRGQNVTFRCDPISEHNRLYWYRQTLGQGPEFLTYFQNEAQLEKSRLLSDRFSAERPKGSFSTLEIQRTEQGDSAMYLCASSSRNTASNQPQHFGDGTRLSIL.

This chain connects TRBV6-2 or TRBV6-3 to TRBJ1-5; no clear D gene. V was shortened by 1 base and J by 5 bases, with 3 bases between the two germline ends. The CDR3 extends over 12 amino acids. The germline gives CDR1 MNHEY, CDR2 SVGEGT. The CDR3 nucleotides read TGTGCCAGCAGTTACTTCGATCAGCCCCAGCATTTT. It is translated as CASSYFDQPQHF.

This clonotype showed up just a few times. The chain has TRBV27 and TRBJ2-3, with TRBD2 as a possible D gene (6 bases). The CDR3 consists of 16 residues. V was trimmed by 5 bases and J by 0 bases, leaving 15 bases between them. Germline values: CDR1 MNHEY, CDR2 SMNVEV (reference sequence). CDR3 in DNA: TGTGCCAGCAGTCTTGGGACTTCGACTAGCACAGATACGCAGTATTTT. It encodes CASSLGTSTSTDTQYF.

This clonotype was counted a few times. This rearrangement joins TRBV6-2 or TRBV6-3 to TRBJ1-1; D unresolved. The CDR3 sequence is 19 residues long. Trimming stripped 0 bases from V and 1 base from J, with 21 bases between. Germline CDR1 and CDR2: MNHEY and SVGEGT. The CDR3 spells CASSYSAPKARTQNTEAFF. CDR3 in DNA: TGTGCCAGCAGTTACTCCGCCCCAAAGGCCCGAACGCAGAACACTGAAGCTTTCTTT.

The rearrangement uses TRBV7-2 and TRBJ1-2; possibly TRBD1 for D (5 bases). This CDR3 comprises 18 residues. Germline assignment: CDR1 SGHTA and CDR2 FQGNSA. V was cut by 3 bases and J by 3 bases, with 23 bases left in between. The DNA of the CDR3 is TGTGCCAGCAGCTTTGTGGGGGGGTCTACCCCCACATACTATGGCTACACCTTC. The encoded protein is CASSFVGGSTPTYYGYTF.

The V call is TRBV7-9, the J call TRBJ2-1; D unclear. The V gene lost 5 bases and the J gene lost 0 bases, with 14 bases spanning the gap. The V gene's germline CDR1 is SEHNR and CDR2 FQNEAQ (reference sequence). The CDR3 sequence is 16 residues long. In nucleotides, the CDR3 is TGTGCCAGCAGCCCGCACACCCCGAGCTCCTACAATGAGCAGTTCTTC. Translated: CASSPHTPSSYNEQFF.

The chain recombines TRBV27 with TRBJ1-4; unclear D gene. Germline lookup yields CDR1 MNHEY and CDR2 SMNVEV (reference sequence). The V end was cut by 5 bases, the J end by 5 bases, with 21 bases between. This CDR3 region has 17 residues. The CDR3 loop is CASSVQARSGTNEKLFF. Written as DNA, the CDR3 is TGTGCCAGCAGTGTACAAGCCCGTTCGGGTACCAATGAAAAACTGTTTTTT.

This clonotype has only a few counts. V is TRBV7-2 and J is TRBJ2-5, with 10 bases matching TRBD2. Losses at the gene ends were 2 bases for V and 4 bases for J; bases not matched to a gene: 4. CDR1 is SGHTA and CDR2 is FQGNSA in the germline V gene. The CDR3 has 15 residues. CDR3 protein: CASSLRAGGLETQYF. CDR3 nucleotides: TGTGCCAGCAGCTTACGAGCGGGGGGGCTAGAGACCCAGTACTTC.

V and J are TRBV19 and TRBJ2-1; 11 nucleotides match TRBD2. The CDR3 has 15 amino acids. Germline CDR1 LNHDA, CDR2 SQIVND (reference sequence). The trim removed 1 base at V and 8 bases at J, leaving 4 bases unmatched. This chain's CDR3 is CASSIALAGGYEQFF. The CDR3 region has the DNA TGTGCCAGTAGTATAGCGTTAGCGGGGGGGTATGAGCAGTTCTTC.

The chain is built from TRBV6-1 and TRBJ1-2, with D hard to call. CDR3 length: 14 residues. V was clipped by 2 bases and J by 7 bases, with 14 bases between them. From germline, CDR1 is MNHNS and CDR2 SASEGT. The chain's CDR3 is CASSEMSALRGYTF. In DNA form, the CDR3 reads TGTGCCAGCAGTGAAATGTCGGCGCTTCGTGGCTACACCTTC.

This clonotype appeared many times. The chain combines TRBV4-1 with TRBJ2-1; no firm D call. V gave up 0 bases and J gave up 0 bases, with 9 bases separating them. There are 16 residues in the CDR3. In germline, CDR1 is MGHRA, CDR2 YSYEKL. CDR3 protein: CASSQDDLSSYNEQFF. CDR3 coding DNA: TGCGCCAGCAGCCAAGATGACTTGAGCTCCTACAATGAGCAGTTCTTC.

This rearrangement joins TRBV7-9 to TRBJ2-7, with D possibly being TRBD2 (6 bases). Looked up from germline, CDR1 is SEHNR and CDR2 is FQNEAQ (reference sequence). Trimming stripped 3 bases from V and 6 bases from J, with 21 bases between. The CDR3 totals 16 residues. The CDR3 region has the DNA TGTGCCAGCAGCTTGGCAGAGGGACTCGAACGTCCCGAGCAGTACTTC. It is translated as CASSLAEGLERPEQYF. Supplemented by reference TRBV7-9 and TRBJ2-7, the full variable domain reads DTGVSQNPRHKITKRGQNVTFRCDPISEHNRLYWYRQTLGQGPEFLTYFQNEAQLEKSRLLSDRFSAERPKGSFSTLEIQRTEQGDSAMYLCASSLAEGLERPEQYFGPGTRLTVT.

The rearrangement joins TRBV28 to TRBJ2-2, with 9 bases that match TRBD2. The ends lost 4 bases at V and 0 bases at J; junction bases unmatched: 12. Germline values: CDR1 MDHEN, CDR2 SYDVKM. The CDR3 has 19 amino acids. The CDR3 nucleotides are TGTGCCAGCAGTTCCCGGGAAGGCCTAGCGGGACCGAACACCGGGGAGCTGTTTTTT. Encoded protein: CASSSREGLAGPNTGELFF.

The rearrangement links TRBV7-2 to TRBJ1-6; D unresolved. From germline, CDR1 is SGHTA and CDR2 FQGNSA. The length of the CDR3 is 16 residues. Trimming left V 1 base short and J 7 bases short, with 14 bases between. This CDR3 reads CASSLGSEERNSPLHF. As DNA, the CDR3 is TGTGCCAGCAGCTTAGGGTCGGAAGAGAGGAATTCACCCCTCCACTTT.

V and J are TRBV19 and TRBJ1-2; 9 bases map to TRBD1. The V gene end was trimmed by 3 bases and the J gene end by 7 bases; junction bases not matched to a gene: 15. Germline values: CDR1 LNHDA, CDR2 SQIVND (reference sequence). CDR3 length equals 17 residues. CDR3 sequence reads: CASSIGDNRGRTSGYTF. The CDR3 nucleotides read TGTGCCAGTAGTATTGGGGACAACAGGGGGCGAACGAGTGGCTACACCTTC.

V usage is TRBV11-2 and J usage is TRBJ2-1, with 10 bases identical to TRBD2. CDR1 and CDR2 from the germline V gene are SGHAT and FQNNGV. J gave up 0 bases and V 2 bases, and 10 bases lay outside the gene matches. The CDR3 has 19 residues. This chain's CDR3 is CASSLMVSGGTSSYNEQFF. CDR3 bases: TGTGCCAGCAGCTTAATGGTTAGCGGGGGGACAAGCTCCTACAATGAGCAGTTCTTC.

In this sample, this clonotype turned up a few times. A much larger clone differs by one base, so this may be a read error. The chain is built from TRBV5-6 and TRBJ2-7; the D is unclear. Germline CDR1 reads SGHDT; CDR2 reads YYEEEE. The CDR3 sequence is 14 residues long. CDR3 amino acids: CVSSFSGRAYEQYF. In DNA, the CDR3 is TGTGTCAGCAGCTTTTCAGGTCGAGCTTACGAGCAGTACTTC.

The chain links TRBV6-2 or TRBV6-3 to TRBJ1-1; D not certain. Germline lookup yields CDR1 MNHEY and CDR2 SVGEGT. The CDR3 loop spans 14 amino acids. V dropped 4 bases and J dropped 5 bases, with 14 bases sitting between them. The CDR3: CASSSSAASTEAFF. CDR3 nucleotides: TGTGCCAGCAGTTCCTCCGCGGCGTCGACTGAAGCTTTCTTT.